One sample yielded the 27 T cell receptor beta chains listed below, sequenced in a study of blood T cell repertoires in COVID-19. Assay: immunoSEQ multiplex PCR; the TCRdb copy retains only in-frame clones and omits some. The sample has around 310,000 clones, 88% seen once. The sequencing input was peripheral blood. All receptors derive from a woman between 50 and 59 years old with active or convalescent COVID-19.

The chain uses TRBV5-1 and TRBJ1-1; maybe TRBD1 (5 bases). The V end was cut by 1 base, the J end by 4 bases, with 11 bases between. CDR1 is SGHRS, CDR2 YFSETQ, per germline. The CDR3 has 14 amino acids. The CDR3 sequence: CASSLRGGVTEAFF. The CDR3 DNA follows: TGCGCCAGCAGCTTGAGGGGAGGTGTCACTGAAGCTTTCTTT.

The chain recombines TRBV2 with TRBJ2-7; 9 positions agree with TRBD1. The CDR3 contains 15 residues. J was trimmed by 4 bases and V by 5 bases; bases with no gene match: 9. CDR1 is SNHLY and CDR2 is FYNNEI in the germline V gene. The CDR3 coding sequence is TGTGCCAGCAGTAGGGACCGAGGACAGGGGTACGAGCAGTACTTC. Encoded protein: CASSRDRGQGYEQYF.

The chain employs TRBV19 and TRBJ1-5; D is uncertain. Trimming stripped 1 base from V and 0 bases from J, with 10 bases between. The CDR3 has 16 residues. Germline V gene data show CDR1 as LNHDA and CDR2 as SQIVND (reference sequence). This CDR3 reads CASSIAGTYSNQPQHF. CDR3 sequence (DNA): TGTGCCAGTAGTATAGCAGGAACGTATAGCAATCAGCCCCAGCATTTT.

V usage is TRBV27 and J usage is TRBJ2-7, with TRBD1 matching over 10 bases. Germline loops: CDR1 MNHEY, CDR2 SMNVEV (reference sequence). J lost 5 bases, V lost 4 bases, and 8 bases had no gene match. CDR3 length equals 15 residues. The DNA for the CDR3 is TGTGCCAGCAGTTGGCCGGGACAGGGGATCAACGAGCAGTACTTC. Encoded protein: CASSWPGQGINEQYF.

This clone was found a few times. V and J are TRBV3-1 (or the pseudogene TRBV3-2) and TRBJ1-1, with 11 positions matching TRBD1. Germline values: CDR1 LGHDT, CDR2 YNNKEL (reference sequence). The CDR3 extends over 12 amino acids. J gave up 11 bases and V 6 bases, and 5 bases lay outside the gene matches. CDR3 in amino acids: CASSRGQGAAFF. CDR3 nucleotide sequence: TGTGCCAGCAGTCGCGGACAGGGGGCCGCTTTCTTT.

This chain connects TRBV27 to TRBJ2-1; 12 bases align to TRBD2. The germline V gene has CDR1 MNHEY and CDR2 SMNVEV (reference sequence). Trimming removed 5 bases from V and 4 bases from J; junction bases left unmatched: 3. The CDR3 totals 15 residues. CDR3 bases: TGTGCCAGCAGTCCCGGACTAGCGGGGTACAATGAGCAGTTCTTC. It specifies CASSPGLAGYNEQFF.

The rearrangement joins TRBV6-6 to TRBJ1-1; D gene unclear. Germline V lookup: CDR1 MNHNY, CDR2 SVGAGI (reference sequence). V was clipped by 5 bases and J by 11 bases, with 12 bases between them. The CDR3 sequence is 11 residues long. CDR3 in amino acids: CASSAQARAFF. The CDR3 bases are TGTGCCAGCAGTGCTCAGGCTCGGGCTTTCTTT.

This chain connects TRBV7-2 to TRBJ2-6, with D possibly being TRBD2 (5 bases). Germline-derived CDR1 and CDR2 are SGHTA and FQGNSA. V shed 2 bases and J shed 2 bases, with 7 bases lying between them. The length of the CDR3 is 15 residues. The CDR3 loop is CASSLRGTGANVLTF. CDR3 DNA sequence: TGTGCCAGCAGCTTAAGAGGGACTGGGGCCAACGTCCTGACTTTC.

This clone showed up just a few times. The chain has TRBV7-9 and TRBJ2-2, with TRBD1 matching 9 bases. Germline CDR1 is SEHNR and CDR2 is FQNEAQ (reference sequence). J gave up 3 bases and V 2 bases, and 7 bases lay outside the gene matches. The CDR3 spans 17 residues. The CDR3 nucleotides are TGTGCCAGCAGCTTATTTCGGGACAGGGTGCACACCGGGGAGCTGTTTTTT. It codes for CASSLFRDRVHTGELFF.

The chain links TRBV6-6 to TRBJ2-2; D is perhaps TRBD1 (6 bases). V lost 11 bases to trimming and J lost 6 bases, with 16 bases between them. The germline V gene has CDR1 MNHNY and CDR2 SVGAGI (reference sequence). This CDR3 is built from 13 residues. CDR3 amino acids: CAGNRDWAGELFF. DNA of the CDR3: TGTGCCGGAAACAGGGATTGGGCCGGGGAGCTGTTTTTT.

The CDR3 reads CASSTLGADTQYF. Written as DNA, the CDR3 is TGTGCCAGCAGTACACTGGGCGCAGATACGCAGTATTTT. This chain connects TRBV12-3 or TRBV12-4 to TRBJ2-3; D is unclear. Trimming left V 5 bases short and J 4 bases short, with 10 bases between. The CDR3 extends over 13 amino acids.

With respect to this clone: Relative to the germline gene, one junction end is altered; a read error may explain this. The chain recombines TRBV28 with TRBJ1-6; 8 nucleotides line up with TRBD1. Per germline, CDR1 MDHEN and CDR2 SYDVKM. The CDR3 covers 13 residues. The CDR3 DNA follows: TGTGCCAGCAGTTTATCTCCCGACAGGGGCCCCAGCTTT. It specifies CASSLSPDRGPSF.

Ten or more counts support this clone. This specimen includes other DNA sequences encoding the same CDR3. V is TRBV3-1 (or the pseudogene TRBV3-2) and J is TRBJ1-1; D gene ambiguous. V lost 1 base, J lost 4 bases, and 7 bases lay in between. Germline CDR1 and CDR2: LGHDT and YNNKEL (reference sequence). This CDR3 contains 13 residues. In nucleotides, the CDR3 is TGTGCCAGCAGCCAAGGACGGGGCACTGAAGCTTTCTTT. Translating gives CASSQGRGTEAFF.

This clone occurred once. This chain connects TRBV5-4 to TRBJ1-1; D ambiguous. Trimming cost V 4 bases and J 3 bases, with 7 bases left between them. CDR3 length: 12 residues. CDR1 and CDR2 (germline): SGHNT, YYREEE (reference sequence). CDR3 residues: CASSAGDTEAFF. CDR3 in DNA: TGTGCCAGCAGCGCCGGGGACACTGAAGCTTTCTTT.

The gene calls are TRBV20-1 and TRBJ1-2; D not resolved. Germline loops: CDR1 DFQATT, CDR2 SNEGSKA (reference sequence). This CDR3 comprises 11 residues. V shed 6 bases and J shed 14 bases, with 19 bases lying between them. The CDR3 spells CSATGSGGNTF. As DNA, the CDR3 is TGCAGTGCCACGGGGTCAGGAGGGAATACCTTC.

This clone was seen a single time. The gene calls are TRBV28 and TRBJ1-2; 10 bases match TRBD1. The CDR3 loop spans 17 amino acids. The V gene's germline CDR1 is MDHEN and CDR2 SYDVKM. Losses at the gene ends were 6 bases for V and 3 bases for J; bases not matched to a gene: 13. The CDR3 sequence: CASSPVFRDRGDYGYTF. Written as DNA, the CDR3 is TGTGCCAGCAGCCCAGTATTTAGGGACAGGGGAGACTATGGCTACACCTTC.

The V gene is TRBV6-5, the J gene TRBJ2-7; the D is unclear. The CDR3 has 11 residues. V lost 6 bases and J 4 bases, leaving 7 bases between the germline ends. Germline values: CDR1 MNHEY, CDR2 SVGAGI. Here the CDR3 DNA reads TGTGCCAGCAGATCCATTTACGAGCAGTACTTC. Translating it yields CASRSIYEQYF.

The chain uses TRBV20-1 and TRBJ2-7, with 11 bases aligning to TRBD1. CDR1 and CDR2 (germline): DFQATT, SNEGSKA (reference sequence). V was clipped by 3 bases and J by 5 bases; unmatched bases: 9. The CDR3 totals 15 residues. CDR3 loop: CSASSAGQGANEQYF. The CDR3 bases are TGCAGTGCTAGTAGTGCAGGACAGGGGGCCAACGAGCAGTACTTC.

The chain is built from TRBV6-5 and TRBJ1-5; a weak D match, TRBD1 (6 bases). CDR3 length: 15 amino acids. The V and J ends lost 5 bases and 0 bases respectively, with 11 bases between them. The germline gives CDR1 MNHEY, CDR2 SVGAGI. As DNA, the CDR3 is TGTGCCAGCAGTCTCGACAGGATTAGCAATCAGCCCCAGCATTTT. Residues: CASSLDRISNQPQHF.

J is TRBJ2-7 and V is TRBV10-3, with 12 bases fitting TRBD2. This CDR3 is 14 amino acids long. Unmatched junction bases numbered 11, after V lost 10 bases and J lost 7 bases. The germline gives CDR1 ENHRY, CDR2 SYGVKD. The CDR3 DNA follows: TGTGCCACCGGGGCTAGCGGGGGGGTGGATGAGCAGTACTTC. It specifies CATGASGGVDEQYF.

This chain uses TRBV5-6 with TRBJ1-1; TRBD1 is a possible D gene (6 bases). From germline, CDR1 is SGHDT and CDR2 YYEEEE. V was shortened by 0 bases and J by 8 bases, with 11 bases between the two germline ends. The CDR3 sequence is 13 residues long. CDR3 DNA: TGTGCCAGCAGCTTGGGGACAGAGGAGGAAGCTTTCTTT. Translated, it gives CASSLGTEEEAFF.

The genes are TRBV6-2 or TRBV6-3 and TRBJ2-3; perhaps TRBD2 as D (5 bases). Germline lookup yields CDR1 MNHEY and CDR2 SVGEGT. CDR3 length equals 16 residues. V was trimmed by 2 bases and J by 1 base, leaving 13 bases between them. The CDR3 DNA reads TGTGCCAGCAGTTACGGGGTGTCCGGGGGCACAGATACGCAGTATTTT. Translating it yields CASSYGVSGGTDTQYF.

V usage is TRBV5-4 and J usage is TRBJ1-2; 8 bases are a match to TRBD1. The CDR3 length is 16 residues. From germline, CDR1 is SGHNT and CDR2 YYREEE (reference sequence). The trim removed 3 bases at V and 4 bases at J, leaving 11 bases unmatched. The CDR3 is CASSSLDQGAGYGYTF. As DNA, the CDR3 is TGTGCCAGCAGCTCCCTAGACCAGGGGGCCGGCTATGGCTACACCTTC.

The chain carries TRBV2 and TRBJ2-2, with 13 positions matching TRBD2. Germline CDR1 and CDR2: SNHLY and FYNNEI. Losses at the gene ends were 6 bases for V and 5 bases for J; bases not matched to a gene: 6. This CDR3 is built from 16 residues. CDR3 residues: CASSALAGGQTGELFF. CDR3 nucleotide sequence: TGTGCCAGCAGCGCACTAGCGGGAGGGCAGACCGGGGAGCTGTTTTTT.

V gene TRBV11-2 combines with J gene TRBJ2-5, with 13 positions matching TRBD2. V lost 5 bases, J lost 6 bases, and 12 bases stayed unmatched. Germline values: CDR1 SGHAT, CDR2 FQNNGV. There are 17 residues in the CDR3. CDR3 sequence (DNA): TGTGCCAGCAGCCTATGGGGGACTAGCGGGGCCGGGAAGACCCAGTACTTC. Translation: CASSLWGTSGAGKTQYF.

V is TRBV6-4 and J is TRBJ1-5, with 7 positions matching TRBD1. Germline V CDR1 and CDR2: MRHNA, SNTAGT. This CDR3 is 13 amino acids long. With 4 bases clipped from V and 6 bases from J, the junction kept 3 bases outside the gene matches. CDR3 residues: CASSAEGAQPQHF. The CDR3 DNA is TGTGCCAGCAGTGCCGAGGGGGCTCAGCCCCAGCATTTT.

The V call is TRBV4-3, the J call TRBJ2-3; 13 bases fit TRBD2. Germline-derived CDR1 and CDR2 are LGHNA and YSLEER. The junction had 4 bases not matched to a gene; V was cut back by 3 bases and J by 4 bases. This CDR3 spans 16 amino acids. DNA for the CDR3: TGCGCCAGCAGCCACGGGACTAGCGGGAAATCAGATACGCAGTATTTT. This gives the protein CASSHGTSGKSDTQYF.